This T cell receptor (beta chain) was identified during a study of shared T cell receptors in the human thymus. Note on this clone: Relative to the germline gene, one junction end is altered; a read error may explain this.

The CDR3 totals 16 residues. CDR1 is SGHRS and CDR2 is YFSETQ in the germline V gene. Generated by immunoSEQ multiplex PCR, the TCRdb table keeps only in-frame clones and is missing some. The sample gives around 340,000 clones, 95% of which show up once; approximately 0.02% is in the top ten. The TCR comes from a human donor. The rearrangement uses TRBV5-1 and TRBJ2-7; TRBD1 agrees at 7 bases. The sample consisted of thymocytes. The CDR3 DNA is TGCGCCAGCAGGTTGGGAAAGGGGACAGCGAACTACGAGCAGTACTTC. Residues: CASRLGKGTANYEQYF.